The rows below give T cell receptor beta chains drawn from one sample of a study of blood T cell repertoires in COVID-19. Produced via immunoSEQ multiplex PCR; TCRdb's table is partial and in-frame only. In the table there are some 360,000 clones, around 87% of which are singletons. Sequences were obtained from peripheral blood. The receptors come from a woman aged 55-69 years with COVID-19, enrolled during active disease. CDR3s include the opening cysteine and the closing phenylalanine or tryptophan. The D gene is left open where the match is weak. Part of the rows lack a size; the others show once, few, many or a class for expanded clones.

V gene	J gene	clone size	D gene	CDR3 DNA	CDR3 protein
TRBV10-2	TRBJ1-4	NA	TRBD1	TGCGCCAGCAGCGATGGGGGCAGGGGGCGAACTAATGAAAAACTGTTTTTT	CASSDGGRGRTNEKLFF
TRBV10-2	TRBJ1-5	NA	NA	TGCGCCAGCACCGGGGGAGGCAATCAGCCCCAGCATTTT	CASTGGGNQPQHF
TRBV5-1	TRBJ1-2	NA	NA	TGCGCCAGCAGCATCCGGGATAACTATGGCTACACCTTC	CASSIRDNYGYTF
TRBV6-1	TRBJ2-7	NA	NA	TGTGCCAGCAGTGAAGTCAGGGGAAGCTCCTACGAGCAGTACTTC	CASSEVRGSSYEQYF
TRBV5-1	TRBJ2-2	NA	TRBD2	TGCGCCAGCACCAGGACCTATAGCGGGGGGTCCACCGGGGAGCTGTTTTTT	CASTRTYSGGSTGELFF
TRBV5-1	TRBJ2-3	NA	NA	TGCGCCAGCAGCGCCCTGGAGTCCAACGGGGGCACAGATACGCAGTATTTT	CASSALESNGGTDTQYF
TRBV28	TRBJ1-5	few	TRBD1	TGTGCCAGCAGTTTAAGTGAGGGGGCTTTAAGTCAGCCCCAGCATTTT	CASSLSEGALSQPQHF
TRBV18	TRBJ2-7	NA	NA	TGTGCCAGCTCACCAAATCTCGAGGGGCAGTACTTC	CASSPNLEGQYF
TRBV27	TRBJ2-6	NA	NA	TGTGCCAGCAGTTTACAGGGGCAAGGGCCTGGGGCCAACGTCCTGACTTTC	CASSLQGQGPGANVLTF
TRBV6-1	TRBJ1-5	once	NA	TGTGCCAGCAGTGAACGGACTAGTTTGTCCAATCAGCCCCAGCATTTT	CASSERTSLSNQPQHF
TRBV7-2	TRBJ2-7	many	NA	TGTGCCAGCAGCTTAAGCAGGGACACCTACGAGCAGTACTTC	CASSLSRDTYEQYF
TRBV2	TRBJ1-3	NA	NA	TGTGCCAGCAGAGAAGACATCTCTGGAAACACCATATATTTT	CASREDISGNTIYF
TRBV27	TRBJ2-1	once	NA	TGTGCCAGCAGTTCCTTGACTGAAAAAGGCGAGCAGTTCTTC	CASSSLTEKGEQFF
TRBV5-1	TRBJ1-1	NA	TRBD1	TGCGCCAGCAGCCCGTGGACAGGTAACACTGAAGCTTTCTTT	CASSPWTGNTEAFF
TRBV7-9	TRBJ2-3	NA	TRBD2	TGTGCCAGCAGCCCTCGGACTAGCGGGGGCTCTAGCACAGATACGCAGTATTTT	CASSPRTSGGSSTDTQYF
TRBV21-1	TRBJ2-7	once	NA	TGTGCCAGCAGCAAATCACCGGGGGGGCGTAGGGACGAGCAGTACTTC	CASSKSPGGRRDEQYF
TRBV4-1	TRBJ2-2	NA	TRBD2	TGCGCCAGCAGCCAAGGAACTAGCGGGGGCCTAAACACCGGGGAGCTGTTTTTT	CASSQGTSGGLNTGELFF
TRBV11-3	TRBJ2-3	once	TRBD2	TGTGCCAGCAGCTTCTCCAGCGGGGGCACAGATACGCAGTATTTT	CASSFSSGGTDTQYF
TRBV2	TRBJ2-1	NA	NA	TGTGCCAGCAGTGAAAGGGGTGGGCCGTTCTTC	CASSERGGPFF
TRBV27	TRBJ2-1	few	NA	TGTGCCAGCAGCTTAGCGTCCTACAATGAGCAGTTCTTC	CASSLASYNEQFF
TRBV27	TRBJ1-1	once	NA	TGTGCCAGCAGTCCAGACAGGATGAACACTGAAGCTTTCTTT	CASSPDRMNTEAFF
TRBV18	TRBJ1-1	NA	TRBD1	TGTGCCAGCTCACCGACAGGGGAAGGCACTGAAGCTTTCTTT	CASSPTGEGTEAFF
TRBV28	TRBJ1-6	NA	NA	TGTGCCAGCAGTACAGTCGGACAGACTTATAATTCACCCCTCCACTTT	CASSTVGQTYNSPLHF